This T cell receptor (beta chain) was retrieved from a study of memory CD4+ T cells and cytomegalovirus serostatus. Looking at the study overall: Of the healthy Belgian adults, 9 were CMV seropositive and 20 to 30 seronegative. Study conclusions and caveats: CMV serostatus prediction reached median AUC about 0.95, or 0.9 with US-trained model.

Profiling relied on immunoSEQ multiplex PCR, and the TCRdb table lists in-frame clones only, not all of them. The data show 61,000 or so clones, around 81% seen once. This CDR3 contains 17 residues. V shed 3 bases, J shed 7 bases, and the junction held 13 bases outside the gene matches. Germline loops: CDR1 SGHAT, CDR2 FQDESV (reference sequence). The sort gate was single viable CD3+CD4+CD8-CD45RO+ cells for memory CD4+ T cells. Positive selection with CD4 microbeads enriched total CD4+ T cells. Regarding this clone: Its specificity is not known.

This chain uses TRBV11-1 with TRBJ2-3; 10 nucleotides line up with TRBD2. The receptor was derived from an adult in good health and CMV-seronegative. Some clones in this sample may be carry-over from other donors' samples. Source material: memory CD4+ T cells from blood. The CDR3 DNA reads as TGTGCCAGCAGCTTTGCCTTTTGGACTAGCGGATCGTATACGCAGTATTTT. Translation: CASSFAFWTSGSYTQYF.